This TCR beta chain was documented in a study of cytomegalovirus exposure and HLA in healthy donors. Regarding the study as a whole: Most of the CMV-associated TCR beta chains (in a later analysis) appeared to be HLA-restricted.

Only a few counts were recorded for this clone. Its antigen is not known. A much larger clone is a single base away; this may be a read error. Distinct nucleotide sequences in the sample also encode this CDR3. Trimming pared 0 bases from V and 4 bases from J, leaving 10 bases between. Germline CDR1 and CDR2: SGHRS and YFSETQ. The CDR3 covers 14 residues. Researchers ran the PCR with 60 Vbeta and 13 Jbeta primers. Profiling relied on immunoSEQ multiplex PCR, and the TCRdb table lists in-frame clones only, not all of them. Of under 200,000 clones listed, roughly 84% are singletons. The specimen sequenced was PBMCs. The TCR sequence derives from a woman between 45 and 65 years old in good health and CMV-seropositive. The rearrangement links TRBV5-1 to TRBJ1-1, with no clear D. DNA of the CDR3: TGCGCCAGCAGCTTGGGTAAGCTCCGCACTGAAGCTTTCTTT. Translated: CASSLGKLRTEAFF.